This TCR beta chain comes out of a study of shared clonotypes between healthy human individuals. Study findings and constraints: Sequencing of the sorted subsets was shown by rarefaction to be incomplete despite large depth. With few donors, the genetic and exposure-history diversity represented was limited.

V lost 4 bases, J lost 3 bases, and 8 bases lay in between. CDR1 SGDLS and CDR2 YYNGEE come from the germline V gene. This CDR3 is 13 amino acids long. Regarding this clone: Its antigen is unknown. This sample includes further DNA sequences coding for the same CDR3.

TCRdb keeps only in-frame clones here, not all; method: immunoSEQ multiplex PCR. The sample has more than 2,000,000 clones; approximately 95% are singletons. Sequencing was performed on naive CD4+ T cells from PBMCs. Subset indicated: CD45RA+ positively selected. The rearrangement joins TRBV9 to TRBJ2-1, with a weak D call TRBD1 (5 bases). The TCR comes from a man aged 18 to 30 in good health. Some clones in this sample may be carry-over from other donors' samples. CDR3 loop: CASSPTGYNEQFF. The CDR3 DNA sequence: TGTGCCAGCAGCCCAACAGGCTACAATGAGCAGTTCTTC.